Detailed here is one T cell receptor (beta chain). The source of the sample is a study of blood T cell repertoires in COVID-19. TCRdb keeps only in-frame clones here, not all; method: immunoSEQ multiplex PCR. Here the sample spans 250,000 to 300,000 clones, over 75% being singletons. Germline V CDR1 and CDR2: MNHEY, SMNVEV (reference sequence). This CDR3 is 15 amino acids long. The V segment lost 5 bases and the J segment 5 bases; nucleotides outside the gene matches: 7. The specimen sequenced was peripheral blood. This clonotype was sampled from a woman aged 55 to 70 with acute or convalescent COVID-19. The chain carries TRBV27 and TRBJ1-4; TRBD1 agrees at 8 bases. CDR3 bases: TGTGCCAGCAGTCAGACAGGGGAGAGGAATGAAAAACTGTTTTTT. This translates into CASSQTGERNEKLFF.